The 3 T cell receptor beta chains below all came from one sample that was sequenced in a study of regulatory T cells in long-lasting Graves disease. Building of the TCR beta libraries involved iRepertoire HTBI primers and Arm-PCR of CDR3 regions. TCRdb reprocessed the multiplex PCR reads with MiXCR, giving one entry per CDR3 protein. The sample shows around 250,000 distinct CDR3 sequences, 20% of them seen only once. The time point: newly diagnosed GD, antithyroid drugs for less than 3 months. PBMCs were the source of the RNA used for TCR sequencing. Sample: peripheral blood mononuclear cells (PBMCs), taken at new diagnosis, from a patient treated with antithyroid drugs. The receptor set was obtained from a female donor with Graves disease.

In its sample, this clonotype was seen a few times. The V and J genes are TRBV4-3 and TRBJ1-3; possibly TRBD1 for D (5 bases). The CDR3 is made up of 15 amino acids. Germline CDR1 and CDR2: LGHNA and YSLEER. The germline V and J ends were trimmed by 0 bases and 4 bases, with 10 bases remaining between them. CDR3: CASSQDTGPGNTIYF. In nucleotides, the CDR3 is TGCGCCAGCAGCCAAGATACAGGACCAGGAAACACCATATATTTT.

Note on this clonotype: With a much larger clone just one base away, this may be a read error. The V gene is TRBV6-1, the J gene TRBJ2-3; D ambiguous. This CDR3 comprises 13 residues. Looked up from germline, CDR1 is MNHNS and CDR2 is SASEGT. Trimming pared 9 bases from V and 2 bases from J, leaving 12 bases between. The CDR3 protein is CARTLGFTDTQYF. DNA of the CDR3: TGTGCCAGAACCCTCGGGTTCACAGATACGCAGTATTTT.

DNA for the CDR3: TGTGCCAGCAGGTCACCGGGACAGGGAAAGGGCTACACCTTC. It is translated as CASRSPGQGKGYTF. This sequence joins TRBV28 and TRBJ1-2; 9 bases agree with TRBD1. The germline V gene encodes CDR1 MDHEN and CDR2 SYDVKM. The CDR3 totals 14 residues. V dropped 6 bases and J dropped 8; count of bases not matched to a gene: 10.